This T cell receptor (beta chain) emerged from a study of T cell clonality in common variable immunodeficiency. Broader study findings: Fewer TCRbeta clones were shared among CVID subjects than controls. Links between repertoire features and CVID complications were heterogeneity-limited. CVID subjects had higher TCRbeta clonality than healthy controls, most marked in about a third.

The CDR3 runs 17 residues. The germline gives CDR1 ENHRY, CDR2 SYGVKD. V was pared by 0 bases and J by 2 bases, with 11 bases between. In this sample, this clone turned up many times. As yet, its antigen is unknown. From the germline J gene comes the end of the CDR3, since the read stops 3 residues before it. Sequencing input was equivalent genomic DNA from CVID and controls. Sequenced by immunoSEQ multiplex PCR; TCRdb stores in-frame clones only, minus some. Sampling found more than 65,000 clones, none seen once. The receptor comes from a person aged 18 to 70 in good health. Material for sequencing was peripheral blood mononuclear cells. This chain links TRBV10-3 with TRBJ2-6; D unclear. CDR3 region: CAISESSSGTGANVLTF. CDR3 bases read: TGTGCCATCAGTGAGTCGTCGTCAGGTACTGGGGCCAACGTC.